The rows below give T cell receptor beta chains drawn from one sample of a study of early T cells in non-severe SARS-CoV-2 infection. TCRdb re-derived calls from the 5' RACE reads in MiXCR, one entry per CDR3 protein. Of about 67,000 distinct CDR3 sequences listed, around a tenth are singletons. Sequenced sample: whole blood. These receptors originate from an adult who was a healthcare worker with PCR-confirmed SARS-CoV-2 infection or an uninfected control (not recorded which). Both conserved end residues are part of each CDR3. Each record gives: J gene, V gene, D gene, clone size, CDR3 protein, CDR3 DNA. The D gene is left open where the match is weak. The listing skips clone size in some rows; elsewhere it reads once, few, many or a size class.

J gene: TRBJ2-1; V gene: TRBV5-1; D gene: TRBD1; clone size: many; CDR3 protein: CASSVTGDEQFF; CDR3 DNA: TGCGCCAGCAGCGTGACAGGGGATGAGCAGTTCTTC
J gene: TRBJ2-3; V gene: TRBV7-9; D gene: NA; clone size: many; CDR3 protein: CASRHFRGTGADTQYF; CDR3 DNA: TGTGCCAGCAGGCACTTCCGGGGAACTGGGGCAGATACGCAGTATTTT
J gene: TRBJ2-7; V gene: TRBV5-1; D gene: NA; clone size: few; CDR3 protein: CASSLASSSYEQYF; CDR3 DNA: TGCGCCAGCAGCCTGGCGTCTAGCTCCTACGAGCAGTACTTC
J gene: TRBJ2-5; V gene: TRBV5-1; D gene: NA; clone size: many; CDR3 protein: CASSNPRGQETQYF; CDR3 DNA: TGCGCCAGCAGTAACCCGCGGGGCCAAGAGACCCAGTACTTC
J gene: TRBJ2-7; V gene: TRBV6-6; D gene: TRBD2; clone size: many; CDR3 protein: CASSSSGTPYEQYF; CDR3 DNA: TGTGCCAGCAGCTCCAGCGGGACCCCCTACGAGCAGTACTTC
J gene: TRBJ2-1; V gene: TRBV24-1; D gene: TRBD1; clone size: many; CDR3 protein: CATGSPTGTGEVSYNEQFF; CDR3 DNA: TGTGCCACCGGTTCTCCTACGGGGACAGGGGAAGTATCCTACAATGAGCAGTTCTTC
J gene: TRBJ2-7; V gene: TRBV7-2; D gene: NA; clone size: many; CDR3 protein: CASSPGHSSYEQYF; CDR3 DNA: TGTGCCAGCAGCCCCGGACATAGCTCCTACGAGCAGTACTTC
J gene: TRBJ1-1; V gene: TRBV11-2; D gene: NA; clone size: NA; CDR3 protein: CASSIGRVNTEAFF; CDR3 DNA: TGTGCCAGCAGCATTGGACGGGTTAACACTGAAGCTTTCTTT
J gene: TRBJ2-2; V gene: TRBV27; D gene: TRBD1; clone size: NA; CDR3 protein: CASSSTGTGELFF; CDR3 DNA: TGTGCCAGCAGTTCGACAGGGACCGGGGAGCTGTTTTTT
J gene: TRBJ2-1; V gene: TRBV10-3; D gene: NA; clone size: many; CDR3 protein: CAISESGSSYNEQFF; CDR3 DNA: TGTGCCATCAGTGAGTCGGGGAGCTCCTACAATGAGCAGTTCTTC
J gene: TRBJ2-1; V gene: TRBV12-3/TRBV12-4; D gene: TRBD2; clone size: many; CDR3 protein: CASSWGTSWNEQFF; CDR3 DNA: TGTGCCAGCAGTTGGGGGACTAGCTGGAATGAGCAGTTCTTC
J gene: TRBJ2-4; V gene: TRBV28; D gene: NA; clone size: few; CDR3 protein: CASSNGLGMVGVDLAKNIQYF; CDR3 DNA: TGTGCCAGCAGCAATGGATTAGGGATGGTCGGCGTGGACCTAGCCAAAAACATTCAGTACTTC
J gene: TRBJ1-2; V gene: TRBV29-1; D gene: NA; clone size: NA; CDR3 protein: CSVVEANYGYTF; CDR3 DNA: TGCAGCGTTGTGGAAGCTAACTATGGCTACACCTTC
J gene: TRBJ2-5; V gene: TRBV6-5; D gene: TRBD1; clone size: NA; CDR3 protein: CASSQGDSPQETQYF; CDR3 DNA: TGTGCCAGCAGCCAAGGGGACAGTCCACAAGAGACCCAGTACTTC
J gene: TRBJ2-7; V gene: TRBV19; D gene: NA; clone size: NA; CDR3 protein: CASSIGASYEQYF; CDR3 DNA: TGTGCCAGTAGTATAGGGGCATCCTACGAGCAGTACTTC
J gene: TRBJ1-6; V gene: TRBV6-2/TRBV6-3; D gene: NA; clone size: NA; CDR3 protein: CASSQNPAAPLHF; CDR3 DNA: TGTGCCAGCAGTCAAAATCCGGCAGCACCCCTCCACTTT
J gene: TRBJ1-5; V gene: TRBV6-6; D gene: TRBD1; clone size: many; CDR3 protein: CASTTTDRGWDQPQHF; CDR3 DNA: TGTGCCAGCACCACGACCGACAGGGGCTGGGATCAGCCCCAGCATTTT
J gene: TRBJ2-2; V gene: TRBV6-5; D gene: NA; clone size: many; CDR3 protein: CASSYQILGGELFF; CDR3 DNA: TGTGCCAGCAGTTACCAAATCTTGGGCGGGGAGCTGTTTTTT
J gene: TRBJ1-1; V gene: TRBV20-1; D gene: NA; clone size: many; CDR3 protein: CSAPVRRAEAFF; CDR3 DNA: TGCAGTGCTCCCGTCCGTAGGGCCGAAGCTTTCTTT
J gene: TRBJ2-2; V gene: TRBV11-2; D gene: NA; clone size: many; CDR3 protein: CASTLLTNTGELFF; CDR3 DNA: TGTGCCAGCACCCTTTTGACAAACACCGGGGAGCTGTTTTTT
J gene: TRBJ2-1; V gene: TRBV5-1; D gene: NA; clone size: NA; CDR3 protein: CASSLAGDYYNEQFF; CDR3 DNA: TGCGCCAGCAGCTTGGCAGGGGATTACTACAATGAGCAGTTCTTC
J gene: TRBJ2-3; V gene: TRBV5-1; D gene: TRBD2; clone size: many; CDR3 protein: CASSLKREATDTQYF; CDR3 DNA: TGCGCCAGCAGCCTAAAGCGGGAGGCCACAGATACGCAGTATTTT
J gene: TRBJ2-3; V gene: TRBV9; D gene: NA; clone size: many; CDR3 protein: CASSSREYSTDTQYF; CDR3 DNA: TGTGCCAGCAGCAGTAGGGAGTATAGCACAGATACGCAGTATTTT
J gene: TRBJ1-2; V gene: TRBV5-6; D gene: NA; clone size: few; CDR3 protein: CASSLGPYGYTF; CDR3 DNA: TGTGCCAGCAGCTTGGGTCCCTATGGCTACACCTTC
J gene: TRBJ1-1; V gene: TRBV30; D gene: TRBD1; clone size: many; CDR3 protein: CAWSVQGGAEAFF; CDR3 DNA: TGTGCCTGGAGTGTACAGGGGGGTGCTGAAGCTTTCTTT
J gene: TRBJ2-7; V gene: TRBV25-1; D gene: NA; clone size: many; CDR3 protein: CASSWGDEQYF; CDR3 DNA: TGTGCCAGCAGTTGGGGGGACGAGCAGTACTTC
J gene: TRBJ2-7; V gene: TRBV6-5; D gene: TRBD1; clone size: many; CDR3 protein: CASSYSSQGARKQYF; CDR3 DNA: TGTGCCAGCAGTTACTCCAGTCAGGGGGCGAGGAAGCAGTACTTC
J gene: TRBJ2-7; V gene: TRBV5-6; D gene: NA; clone size: many; CDR3 protein: CASSPYGTSSSYEQYF; CDR3 DNA: TGTGCCAGCAGTCCCTATGGGACATCAAGCTCCTACGAGCAGTACTTC
J gene: TRBJ2-7; V gene: TRBV29-1; D gene: NA; clone size: NA; CDR3 protein: CSVHQGGEQYF; CDR3 DNA: TGCAGCGTTCACCAGGGAGGCGAGCAGTACTTC
J gene: TRBJ1-1; V gene: TRBV29-1; D gene: NA; clone size: many; CDR3 protein: CSGEHNTEAFF; CDR3 DNA: TGCAGCGGTGAACATAACACTGAAGCTTTCTTT
J gene: TRBJ2-2; V gene: TRBV11-3; D gene: NA; clone size: many; CDR3 protein: CASREAGNTGELFF; CDR3 DNA: TGTGCCAGCCGTGAGGCGGGGAACACCGGGGAGCTGTTTTTT
J gene: TRBJ2-3; V gene: TRBV20-1; D gene: TRBD2; clone size: NA; CDR3 protein: CSAQGLAGTRQYF; CDR3 DNA: TGCAGTGCGCAGGGGCTAGCGGGAACCCGACAGTATTTT
J gene: TRBJ1-1; V gene: TRBV27; D gene: TRBD1; clone size: many; CDR3 protein: CASSQNRGRTEAFF; CDR3 DNA: TGTGCCAGCAGTCAGAACAGGGGGCGCACTGAAGCTTTCTTT
J gene: TRBJ2-5; V gene: TRBV11-3; D gene: NA; clone size: few; CDR3 protein: CASSLDQGSGETQYF; CDR3 DNA: TGTGCCAGCAGCTTAGATCAGGGGTCGGGGGAGACCCAGTACTTC